The text below deals with one T cell receptor beta chain. The record originates from a study of shared T cell receptors in the human thymus. Method: immunoSEQ multiplex PCR; TCRdb's copy keeps in-frame clones and lacks some. The sample contains hundreds of thousands of clones, roughly 94% of which appear only once. The length of the CDR3 is 14 residues. Germline V lookup: CDR1 SNHLY, CDR2 FYNNEI. Trimming removed 1 base from V and 3 bases from J, with 7 bases in between. The chain recombines TRBV2 with TRBJ1-5; D gene unclear. The sequence was obtained from a human donor. Sequenced: thymocytes. CDR3 sequence reads: CASSEGTNNQPQHF. The CDR3 region has the DNA TGTGCCAGCAGTGAAGGGACTAACAATCAGCCCCAGCATTTT.